The clone carrying this T cell receptor beta chain was picked up a small number of times. This specimen belongs to a study of T-cell memory formation after mild COVID-19. CDR3 size: 18 residues. J lost 7 bases, V lost 0 bases, and 10 bases had no gene match. Germline values: CDR1 MDHEN, CDR2 SYDVKM. TCRdb used MiXCR to reprocess the 5' RACE reads, holding one entry per CDR3 protein. The table shows 470,000 or so distinct CDR3 sequences, with roughly 18% occurring only once. The sample consisted of PBMCs or a T cell subset sorted from them (not recorded which). The gene calls are TRBV28 and TRBJ1-6; TRBD1 aligns across 9 bases. This receptor was taken from a man between 18 and 29 years old who had mild COVID-19 (a few samples of this study predate the infection). Cell type and time point are not known. The CDR3: CASSLWGQGTLGNSPLHF. The CDR3 nucleotides are TGTGCCAGCAGTTTATGGGGACAGGGTACCTTGGGGAATTCACCCCTCCACTTT.